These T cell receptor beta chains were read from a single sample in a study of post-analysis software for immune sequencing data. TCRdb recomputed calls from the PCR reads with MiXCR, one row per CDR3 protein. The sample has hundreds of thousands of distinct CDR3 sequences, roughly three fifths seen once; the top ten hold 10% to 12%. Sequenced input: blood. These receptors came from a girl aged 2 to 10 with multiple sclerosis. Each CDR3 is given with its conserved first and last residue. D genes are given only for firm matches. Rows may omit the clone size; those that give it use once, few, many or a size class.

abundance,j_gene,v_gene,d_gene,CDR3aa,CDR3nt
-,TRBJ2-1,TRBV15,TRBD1,CATSSAGQGFYEQFF,TGTGCCACCAGCAGTGCGGGACAGGGGTTCTATGAGCAGTTCTTC
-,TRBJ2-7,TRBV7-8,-,CASSAPGREFPYEQYF,TGTGCCAGCAGCGCACCGGGCAGGGAGTTCCCCTACGAGCAGTACTTC
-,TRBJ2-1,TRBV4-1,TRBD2,CASSQVGREGYYNEQFF,TGCGCCAGCAGCCAAGTGGGGCGGGAGGGCTACTACAATGAGCAGTTCTTC
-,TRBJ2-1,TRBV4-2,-,CASSQGGIGAYNEQFF,TGTGCCAGCAGCCAAGGAGGCATTGGGGCGTACAATGAGCAGTTCTTC
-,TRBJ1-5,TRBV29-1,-,CSVRGVNSNQPQHF,TGCAGCGTCAGGGGTGTGAATAGCAATCAGCCCCAGCATTTT
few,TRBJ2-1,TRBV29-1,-,CSVEGFSYNGQFF,TGCAGCGTTGAAGGTTTCTCCTACAATGGGCAGTTCTTC
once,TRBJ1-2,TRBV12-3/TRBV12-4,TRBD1,CASSPAGTGNYGYTF,TGTGCCAGCAGTCCCGCCGGGACAGGGAACTATGGCTACACCTTC
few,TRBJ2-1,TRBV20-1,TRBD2,CSATNGLAGANEQFF,TGCAGTGCTACCAACGGACTAGCGGGGGCCAATGAGCAGTTCTTC
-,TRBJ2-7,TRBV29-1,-,CSVEQEASPYEQYF,TGCAGCGTTGAACAGGAGGCTTCCCCCTACGAGCAGTACTTC
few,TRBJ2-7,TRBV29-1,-,CSVALGALLYEQYF,TGCAGCGTAGCTCTGGGGGCACTCCTCTACGAGCAGTACTTC
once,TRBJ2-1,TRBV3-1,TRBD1,CASSQGAGGYNEQFF,TGTGCCAGCAGCCAAGGCGCAGGGGGTTACAATGAGCAGTTCTTC
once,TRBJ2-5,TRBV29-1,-,CSVGSPETQYF,TGCAGCGTTGGCAGCCCAGAGACCCAGTACTTC
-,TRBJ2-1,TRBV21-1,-,CASSKGDDRGPYNEQFF,TGTGCCAGCAGCAAAGGGGATGACAGGGGGCCCTACAATGAGCAGTTCTTC
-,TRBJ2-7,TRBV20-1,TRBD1,CSAPRQGAREQYF,TGCAGTGCTCCACGACAGGGGGCTCGCGAGCAGTACTTC